Reported below is one TCR beta chain. Its antigen remains unidentified. The data belong to a study of cytomegalovirus exposure and HLA in healthy donors. General study points: TCR beta V- and J-gene trimming was later associated with a missense DCLRE1C variant. Owing to their indistinguishability, certain V segments, notably TRBV6-2 and TRBV6-3, were excluded.

Germline V gene data show CDR1 as LNHDA and CDR2 as SQIVND (reference sequence). This CDR3 contains 14 residues. V was pared by 2 bases and J by 2 bases, with 1 base of the junction left unmatched. Amplification used 60 Vbeta primers and 13 Jbeta primers. Generated by immunoSEQ multiplex PCR, the TCRdb table keeps only in-frame clones and is missing some. The repertoire holds fewer than 150,000 clones, with 60% to 85% as singletons. The J gene is TRBJ1-2, the V gene TRBV19, with 8 bases identical to TRBD1. This receptor was taken from a woman aged 35 to 49 in good health and CMV-seropositive. The sequenced sample was PBMCs. The CDR3 nucleotides read TGTGCCAGTAGTATATGGGACAGGAACTATGGCTACACCTTC. Translated: CASSIWDRNYGYTF.